This T cell receptor (beta chain) was retrieved from a study of blood T cell repertoires in COVID-19. Study-wide context: T cells, B-cell-depleted T cells, or PBMCs provided the cDNA or gDNA that served as material.

The protocol was immunoSEQ multiplex PCR, while the TCRdb copy is restricted to in-frame clones and leaves out a portion. The profile shows 200,000 to 250,000 clones, about nine tenths of them singletons. CDR1 is SGHNT and CDR2 is YYREEE in the germline V gene (reference sequence). Trimming shortened V by 4 bases and J by 6 bases, and 10 bases separated the two germline ends. The CDR3 has 12 residues. All enrollees were roughly 18 to 90 years old and from around 25 US areas. This sequence originates from a woman between 50 and 59 years old in a cohort exposed to, infected with or recovered from COVID-19 (not recorded which). The chain has TRBV5-4 and TRBJ1-1; D is unclear. Sequencing was carried out using PBMCs or T cells enriched from blood (not recorded which). Written as DNA, the CDR3 is TGTGCCAGCAGCCAACCCGACTCTGAAGCTTTCTTT. It yields the protein CASSQPDSEAFF.